The next 25 T cell receptor beta chains were all read from a single sample in a study of CD8 T cells in Susac syndrome. RNA was extracted with the RNeasy kit, and a quantity of about 0.5 to 1 ug was reverse transcribed using random hexamers. TCRdb processed the immunoSEQ multiplex PCR reads anew with MiXCR; each CDR3 protein has one entry. The table has about 130,000 distinct CDR3 sequences, approximately 94% seen once. The sequenced sample was CD4+ T cells from PBMCs. These receptor sequences come from a human donor with multiple sclerosis.

The chain has TRBV18 and TRBJ1-2, with TRBD1 matching over 9 bases. The CDR3 is made up of 15 amino acids. Germline-derived CDR1 and CDR2 are KGHSH and LQKENI. With V trimmed by 3 bases and J by 8 bases, 10 bases remained unmatched. The CDR3 DNA is TGTGCCAGCTCACCGCTCAGGACAGGGGAGGGCGGCTACACCTTC. Its protein product is CASSPLRTGEGGYTF.

The chain recombines TRBV18 with TRBJ2-2; D remains unclear. Looked up from germline, CDR1 is KGHSH and CDR2 is LQKENI. This CDR3 comprises 12 residues. The germline V and J ends were trimmed by 3 bases and 7 bases, with 6 bases remaining between them. In nucleotides, the CDR3 is TGTGCCAGCTCACCCCAGAACGGGGAGCTGTTTTTT. It yields the protein CASSPQNGELFF.

The CDR3 reads CSARDRQGAGGYTF. CDR3 DNA: TGCAGTGCTAGAGATCGACAGGGGGCAGGGGGCTACACCTTC. The chain employs TRBV20-1 and TRBJ1-2, with 10 bases fitting TRBD1. The CDR3 has 14 residues. The V gene end was trimmed by 0 bases and the J gene end by 8 bases; junction bases not matched to a gene: 6. The V gene's germline CDR1 is DFQATT and CDR2 SNEGSKA (reference sequence).

The chain links TRBV10-3 to TRBJ1-2; 10 nucleotides line up with TRBD1. The length of the CDR3 is 14 residues. Germline values: CDR1 ENHRY, CDR2 SYGVKD. Trimming took 7 bases from V and 3 from J; bases not matched to a gene: 5. The CDR3 DNA is TGTGCCATCACCCTGACAGGGGGCGACTATGGCTACACCTTC. Translating gives CAITLTGGDYGYTF.

The chain joins TRBV18 to TRBJ2-6; no definite D call. Germline V lookup: CDR1 KGHSH, CDR2 LQKENI. V lost 2 bases and J lost 1, with 6 bases in between. This CDR3 spans 15 amino acids. The CDR3 DNA is TGTGCCAGCTCACCAAAGGGATCTGGGGCCAACGTCCTGACTTTC. It translates to CASSPKGSGANVLTF.

J is TRBJ1-2 and V is TRBV30; possibly TRBD1 for D (6 bases). V was shortened by 0 bases and J by 8 bases, with 13 bases between the two germline ends. Germline-derived CDR1 and CDR2 are GTSNPN and SVGIG (reference sequence). There are 13 residues in the CDR3. The DNA for the CDR3 is TGTGCCTGGAGTGTTCGGGGGCAAGAGGGCTACACCTTC. This codes for CAWSVRGQEGYTF.

The rearrangement joins TRBV2 to TRBJ2-7; D ambiguous. This CDR3 contains 12 residues. Trimming shortened V by 6 bases and J by 2 bases, and 8 bases separated the two germline ends. Germline loops: CDR1 SNHLY, CDR2 FYNNEI. The DNA for the CDR3 is TGTGCCAGCAGAAAAAGTCCCTACGAGCAGTACTTC. It encodes CASRKSPYEQYF. The full variable domain, completed using reference TRBV2 and TRBJ2-7, is EPEVTQTPSHQVTQMGQEVILRCVPISNHLYFYWYRQILGQKVEFLVSFYNNEISEKSEIFDDQFSVERPDGSNFTLKIRSTKLEDSAMYFCASRKSPYEQYFGPGTRLTVT.

The chain combines TRBV20-1 with TRBJ2-1; 10 nucleotides agree with TRBD2. From germline, CDR1 is DFQATT and CDR2 SNEGSKA (reference sequence). J lost 10 bases, V lost 4 bases, and 10 bases had no gene match. The CDR3 is 14 residues long. The CDR3 loop is CSANLAGEEGEQFF. CDR3 in DNA: TGCAGTGCTAATCTAGCGGGAGAAGAGGGAGAGCAGTTCTTC.

The gene calls are TRBV30 and TRBJ2-7; weak D call: TRBD1 (6 bases). V lost 3 bases, J lost 3 bases, and 12 bases lay in between. Germline V gene data show CDR1 as GTSNPN and CDR2 as SVGIG (reference sequence). This CDR3 contains 13 residues. The CDR3 sequence is CAWSSQGSYEQYF. Here the CDR3 DNA reads TGTGCCTGGAGCTCTCAGGGGAGCTACGAGCAGTACTTC.

The rearrangement joins TRBV5-1 to TRBJ1-6; D possibly corresponds to TRBD1 (5 bases). From germline, CDR1 is SGHRS and CDR2 YFSETQ. The CDR3 has 14 residues. Trimming shortened V by 4 bases and J by 7 bases, and 12 bases separated the two germline ends. The CDR3 DNA reads TGCGCCAGCAGCCAAGGGACGGAAAATTCACCCCTCCACTTT. Protein product: CASSQGTENSPLHF.

The chain carries TRBV5-1 and TRBJ2-2; D is possibly TRBD1 (5 bases). This CDR3 is 14 amino acids long. Germline CDR1 and CDR2: SGHRS and YFSETQ. V gave up 4 bases and J gave up 6 bases, with 13 bases separating them. The CDR3 sequence is CASSLLDSPGELFF. The CDR3 nucleotides read TGCGCCAGCAGCCTATTAGACAGTCCCGGGGAGCTGTTTTTT.

The chain has TRBV11-2 and TRBJ2-6; D is perhaps TRBD1 or TRBD2 (5 bases each). The CDR3 loop spans 16 amino acids. Germline CDR1 SGHAT, CDR2 FQNNGV. Trimming took off 3 bases at V and 0 bases at J, with 9 bases between the two ends. For the CDR3, the DNA is TGTGCCAGCAGCTTGGGGGTGGACTCTGGGGCCAACGTCCTGACTTTC. Protein product: CASSLGVDSGANVLTF.

The rearrangement joins TRBV6-6 to TRBJ2-7; 7 bases match TRBD1. From germline, CDR1 is MNHNY and CDR2 SVGAGI (reference sequence). The CDR3 has 14 amino acids. V shed 2 bases, J shed 2 bases, and the junction held 3 bases outside the gene matches. DNA for the CDR3: TGTGCCAGCAGTTACGGGCAGGGGGCCTACGAGCAGTACTTC. Translated: CASSYGQGAYEQYF.

V gene TRBV30 combines with J gene TRBJ2-7; D gene uncertain. This CDR3 contains 13 residues. V lost 2 bases and J lost 2, with 10 bases in between. Germline CDR1 reads GTSNPN; CDR2 reads SVGIG (reference sequence). The CDR3 reads CAWSLTETYEQYF. The CDR3 DNA reads TGTGCCTGGAGTCTGACTGAGACCTACGAGCAGTACTTC.

This clonotype was recorded only once. The CDR3 spells CASSADRGGWGYTF. The CDR3 nucleotides are TGTGCCAGCAGCGCCGACAGGGGCGGATGGGGCTACACCTTC. This chain links TRBV7-2 with TRBJ1-2; 8 nucleotides agree with TRBD1. The V segment lost 5 bases and the J segment 8 bases; nucleotides outside the gene matches: 10. CDR1 is SGHTA, CDR2 FQGNSA, per germline. There are 14 residues in the CDR3.

The chain couples TRBV12-3 or TRBV12-4 to TRBJ2-7, with D possibly matching TRBD1 (6 bases). Trimming removed 5 bases at V and 11 bases at J, with 16 bases between. The CDR3 covers 12 residues. The CDR3 DNA is TGTGCCAGCAGTGGGACACATACAGGGAAGTACTTC. It encodes CASSGTHTGKYF.

The rearrangement uses TRBV6-5 and TRBJ2-7; 8 positions match TRBD1. Germline assignment: CDR1 MNHEY and CDR2 SVGAGI. With V trimmed by 6 bases and J by 5 bases, 18 bases remained unmatched. The CDR3 sequence is 17 residues long. The DNA of the CDR3 is TGTGCCAGCAGCTACCCCACCGGGACAGGAATCGGCCACGAGCAGTACTTC. Translated: CASSYPTGTGIGHEQYF.

J is TRBJ2-1 and V is TRBV3-1, with TRBD2 identical over 10 bases. The V segment lost 3 bases and the J segment 3 bases; nucleotides outside the gene matches: 17. The germline gives CDR1 LGHDT, CDR2 YNNKEL (reference sequence). The CDR3 spans 20 residues. The DNA of the CDR3 is TGTGCCAGCAGCCACTCAGGGGCCGGGACTAGCGAGAATTACTACAATGAGCAGTTCTTC. Residues: CASSHSGAGTSENYYNEQFF.

The chain has TRBV7-3 and TRBJ1-1; D uncertain. Per germline, CDR1 SGHTA and CDR2 FQGTGA. The length of the CDR3 is 15 residues. Trimming removed 5 bases at V and 0 bases at J, with 13 bases between. Here the CDR3 DNA reads TGTGCCAGCAGCGAAACTCGGACGCTGAACACTGAAGCTTTCTTT. Translated, it gives CASSETRTLNTEAFF.

This chain links TRBV12-3 or TRBV12-4 with TRBJ2-5; 8 bases match TRBD1. This CDR3 has 15 amino acids. V lost 1 base to trimming and J lost 1 base; unmatched junction nucleotides: 2. The CDR3 DNA reads TGTGCCAGCAGTTTAGGCGGGACAGGCCAAGAGACCCAGTACTTC. It encodes CASSLGGTGQETQYF.

This clonotype was seen just once. V and J are TRBV27 and TRBJ2-3; 13 positions agree with TRBD2. CDR3 size: 17 residues. Germline V CDR1 and CDR2: MNHEY, SMNVEV (reference sequence). J gave up 4 bases and V 2 bases, and 6 bases lay outside the gene matches. The CDR3 loop is CASSLTSGGASPDTQYF. CDR3 DNA sequence: TGTGCCAGCAGTTTAACTAGCGGGGGGGCGTCTCCAGATACGCAGTATTTT.

The chain uses TRBV12-3 or TRBV12-4 and TRBJ2-1; 9 bases match TRBD2. CDR3 length: 21 amino acids. J gave up 7 bases and V 7 bases, and 29 bases lay outside the gene matches. The chain's CDR3 is CASNLGGPGRTRPSGVNEQFF. CDR3 DNA sequence: TGTGCCAGCAACCTGGGCGGACCGGGACGGACCAGGCCTAGCGGGGTGAATGAGCAGTTCTTC.

The rearrangement joins TRBV19 to TRBJ1-5; 7 nucleotides match TRBD1. The CDR3 is made up of 13 amino acids. J lost 10 bases, V lost 6 bases, and 9 bases had no gene match. Per the germline V gene, CDR1 is LNHDA and CDR2 is SQIVND (reference sequence). The DNA for the CDR3 is TGTGCCAGTAGCGACAGGGTGATGGGTCCCCAGCATTTT. Amino acids: CASSDRVMGPQHF.

V usage is TRBV7-2 and J usage is TRBJ2-7; D might be TRBD2 (6 bases). Trimming left V 5 bases short and J 3 bases short, with 14 bases between. Germline loops: CDR1 SGHTA, CDR2 FQGNSA. This CDR3 is 14 amino acids long. The DNA of the CDR3 is TGTGCCAGCAGCCAACGCCGGGGGAACTACGAGCAGTACTTC. Protein sequence: CASSQRRGNYEQYF.

This clonotype was detected once. The rearrangement joins TRBV7-2 to TRBJ2-7, with 7 bases matching TRBD2. This CDR3 has 15 residues. Trimming cost V 5 bases and J 3 bases; bases outside gene matches: 10. Per the germline V gene, CDR1 is SGHTA and CDR2 is FQGNSA. In nucleotides, the CDR3 is TGTGCCAGCAGCGGGGGGGTAGCGAGGGGCTACGAGCAGTACTTC. Amino acids: CASSGGVARGYEQYF. Full variable domain (rest looked up from reference TRBV7-2 and TRBJ2-7): GAGVSQSPSNKVTEKGKDVELRCDPISGHTALYWYRQSLGQGLEFLIYFQGNSAPDKSGLPSDRFSAERTGGSVSTLTIQRTQQEDSAVYLCASSGGVARGYEQYFGPGTRLTVT.